The source of this T cell receptor (beta chain) is a study of blood T cell repertoires in COVID-19. Study-wide background: The study drew acute and convalescent COVID-19 samples from the United States, Italy and Spain.

Methods used by the authors: Reference gene primer amplification gave nucleated cell count estimates. Sequencing used immunoSEQ multiplex PCR; TCRdb keeps in-frame clones, though not all of them. From that table come the V and J calls and clone size; the DNA was used to work out D and trimming. Of over 25,000 clones in the sample, approximately 85% were seen once. The sample was peripheral blood. The TCR comes from a man aged 80 or over with active COVID-19.

CDR3 sequence: CASSSNTDYYGYTF. The CDR3 bases are TGCGCCAGCAGCTCCAACACCGATTATTATGGCTACACCTTC. J is TRBJ1-2 and V is TRBV5-1; no firm D call. Trimming shortened V by 3 bases and J by 5 bases, and 14 bases separated the two germline ends. The length of the CDR3 is 14 residues. From germline, CDR1 is SGHRS and CDR2 YFSETQ.